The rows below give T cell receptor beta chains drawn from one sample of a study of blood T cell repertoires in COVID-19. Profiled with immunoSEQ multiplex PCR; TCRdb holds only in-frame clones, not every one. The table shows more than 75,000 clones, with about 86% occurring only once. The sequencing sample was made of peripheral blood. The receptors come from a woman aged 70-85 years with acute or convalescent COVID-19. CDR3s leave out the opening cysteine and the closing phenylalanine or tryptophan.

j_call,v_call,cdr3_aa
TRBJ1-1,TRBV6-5,ASSYDRGVTEAF
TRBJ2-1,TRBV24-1,ATPLREGRDEQF
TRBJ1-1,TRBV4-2,ASRGGGQGDPEAF
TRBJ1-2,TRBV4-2,ASSQDAGDSILSNYGYT
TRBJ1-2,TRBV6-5,ASSYSGEHGYT
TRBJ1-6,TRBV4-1,ASSQDPVGGSSYNSPLH
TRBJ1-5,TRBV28,ASSSTGTSRNQPQH
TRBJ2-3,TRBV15,ATSRDWDRGSTDTQY
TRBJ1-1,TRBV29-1,SVEAPTDRGQAF
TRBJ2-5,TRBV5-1,ASSPGLAGEVTQY
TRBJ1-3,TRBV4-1,ASSQDPDTSGNTIY
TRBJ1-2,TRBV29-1,SVVEGVYGYT
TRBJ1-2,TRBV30,AGHMIAGYT
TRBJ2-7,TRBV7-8,ASSHSVGRTYEQY
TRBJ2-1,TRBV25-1,ASSDTGRNRNEQF
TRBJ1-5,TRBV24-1,ATSDPTGGNQPQH
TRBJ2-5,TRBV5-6,ASSFGLAGGLETQY
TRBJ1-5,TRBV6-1,ASSEARQGTQPQH
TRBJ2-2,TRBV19,ASSRQGSGELF
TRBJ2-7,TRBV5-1,ASSLQVSSYEQY